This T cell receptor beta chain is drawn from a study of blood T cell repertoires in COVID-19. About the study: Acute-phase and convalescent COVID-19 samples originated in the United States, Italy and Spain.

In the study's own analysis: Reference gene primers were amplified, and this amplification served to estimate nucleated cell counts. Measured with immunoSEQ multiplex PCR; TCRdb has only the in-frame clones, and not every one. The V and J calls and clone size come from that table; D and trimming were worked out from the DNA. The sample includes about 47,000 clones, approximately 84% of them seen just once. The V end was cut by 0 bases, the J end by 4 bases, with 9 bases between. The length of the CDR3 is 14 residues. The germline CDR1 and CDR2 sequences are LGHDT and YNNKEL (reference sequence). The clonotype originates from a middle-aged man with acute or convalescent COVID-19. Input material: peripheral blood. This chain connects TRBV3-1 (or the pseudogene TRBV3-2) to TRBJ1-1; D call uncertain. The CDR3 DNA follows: TGTGCCAGCAGCCAAGAACGGAGGCCCACTGAAGCTTTCTTT. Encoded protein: CASSQERRPTEAFF.